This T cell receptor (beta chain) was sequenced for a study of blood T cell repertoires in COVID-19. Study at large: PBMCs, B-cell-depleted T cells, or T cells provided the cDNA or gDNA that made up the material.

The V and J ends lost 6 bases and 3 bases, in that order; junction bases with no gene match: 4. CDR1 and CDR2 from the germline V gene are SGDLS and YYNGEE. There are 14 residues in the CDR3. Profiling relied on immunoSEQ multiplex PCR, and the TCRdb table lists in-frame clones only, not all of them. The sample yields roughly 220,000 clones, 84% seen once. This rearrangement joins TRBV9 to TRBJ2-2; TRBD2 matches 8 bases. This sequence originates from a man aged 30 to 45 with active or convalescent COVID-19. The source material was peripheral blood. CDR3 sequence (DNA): TGTGCCAGCATGCGGGGGGACCACACCGGGGAGCTGTTTTTT. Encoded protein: CASMRGDHTGELFF.